What follows are 3 T cell receptor beta chains derived from one specimen sequenced in a study of blood T cell repertoires in COVID-19 (dated by TCRdb to 2020 to 2022). Library construction relied on the immunoSEQ multiplex PCR assay. TCRdb retrieved this table from immuneACCESS and kept in-frame rearrangements only. Not all clones are present; in checked studies, unresolved V genes account for under half, and no reason is known for the remainder. This sample gives 85,000 to 100,000 clones in total; approximately 85% of them show up just once. The ten most abundant clones make up around a sixth of the sample. The source material was peripheral blood. Receptors were obtained from a woman older than 75 with active or convalescent COVID-19.

This chain joins TRBV10-2 and TRBJ1-3; tentative D call: TRBD1 (5 bases). The germline V gene has CDR1 WSHSY and CDR2 SAAADI. The CDR3 loop spans 14 amino acids. Trimming left V 7 bases short and J 2 bases short, with 12 bases between. The DNA of the CDR3 is TGCGCCAGCAATGTCGGACAAACTGGAAACACCATATATTTT. It is translated as CASNVGQTGNTIYF.

This clone was picked up one time. J is TRBJ1-1 and V is TRBV19, with 7 positions matching TRBD1. Trimming at V came to 5 bases and at J to 5 bases, leaving 8 bases not matched to a gene. Germline V lookup: CDR1 LNHDA, CDR2 SQIVND (reference sequence). This CDR3 comprises 14 residues. The CDR3 spells CASSPDRPGTEAFF. CDR3 sequence (DNA): TGTGCCAGTAGTCCGGACAGGCCTGGGACTGAAGCTTTCTTT.

The chain carries TRBV28 and TRBJ2-2; TRBD1 agrees at 7 bases. The V gene's germline CDR1 is MDHEN and CDR2 SYDVKM. Trimming cost V 7 bases and J 7 bases; bases outside gene matches: 12. This CDR3 region has 15 residues. CDR3 residues: CASTLRGLRGGELFF. The DNA of the CDR3 is TGTGCCAGCACCTTGAGGGGGCTCCGTGGCGGGGAGCTGTTTTTT. Using reference TRBV28 and TRBJ2-2 for the parts outside the CDR3, the full variable domain is DVKVTQSSRYLVKRTGEKVFLECVQDMDHENMFWYRQDPGLGLRLIYFSYDVKMKEKGDIPEGYSVSREKKERFSLILESASTNQTSMYLCASTLRGLRGGELFFGEGSRLTVL.